A single T cell receptor (beta chain) is shown here with its context. Antigen specificity is unknown. The sample comes from a study of Ad26.COV2.S vaccination and SARS-CoV-2 variants. Specified treatment: 15 to 20 received Ad26.COV2.S at low or high dose, single or two shots; five or six received placebo; per-sample allocation not given. Sampling occurred on day 63 after the first vaccine or placebo injection. Trimming pared 4 bases from V and 8 bases from J, leaving 19 bases between. This CDR3 has 15 residues. The germline V gene encodes CDR1 SGHRS and CDR2 YFSETQ. Clones were read by immunoSEQ multiplex PCR, and TCRdb kept only the in-frame ones, dropping some. The sample shows 250,000 to 300,000 clones, more than 75% of them seen only once. Study-wide findings and caveats: Reported post-vaccination CD8+ and CD4+ T cell responses to spike showed substantial breadth.

This receptor was taken from a person between 18 and 60 years old who received the Ad26.COV2.S COVID-19 vaccine or a placebo. The chain joins TRBV5-1 to TRBJ2-1; the D gene is possibly TRBD1 (5 bases). Sequencing was performed on peripheral blood, taken in a trial of Ad26.COV2.S vaccine versus placebo. Here the CDR3 DNA reads TGCGCCAGCAGCCCCGGCAGGGTCAATATTGATGAGCAGTTCTTC. It encodes CASSPGRVNIDEQFF.